These 24 T cell receptor beta chains share one sample of origin, sequenced in a study of spatial heterogeneity in lung cancer. TCRdb ran MiXCR on the 5' RACE reads and lists one entry per CDR3 protein. Among approximately 94,000 distinct CDR3 sequences, 4.4% were seen once, and the ten largest hold about 20%. Study conclusions and caveats: Mutation counts in tumors were tracked by counts of expanded intratumoral alpha and beta TCRs.

These receptors lack a known antigen. The time point was: sample taken at primary tumor resection. This specimen consisted of lung tumor tissue, obtained at surgery. The receptors here all came from a male donor with early-stage non-small cell lung cancer.

The chain has TRBV2 and TRBJ1-6, with D uncertain. Germline V lookup: CDR1 SNHLY, CDR2 FYNNEI. The CDR3 extends over 12 amino acids. V dropped 5 bases and J dropped 10 bases, with 9 bases sitting between them. The CDR3 here is CASSLVGSPLHF. The CDR3 DNA reads TGTGCCAGCAGTCTCGTGGGCTCACCCCTCCACTTT.

This clonotype was recorded a few times. The chain combines TRBV7-2 with TRBJ2-1; D is unclear. Trimming stripped 2 bases from V and 6 bases from J, with 11 bases between. The CDR3 length is 14 residues. Germline V CDR1 and CDR2: SGHTA, FQGNSA. Written as DNA, the CDR3 is TGTGCCAGCAGCTTAAGCCCCCCGCCCAATGAGCAGTTCTTC. This gives the protein CASSLSPPPNEQFF.

This chain uses TRBV5-1 with TRBJ2-3; 10 bases align to TRBD2. V lost 3 bases, J lost 3 bases, and 4 bases stayed unmatched. The germline CDR1 and CDR2 sequences are SGHRS and YFSETQ. The CDR3 loop spans 15 amino acids. CDR3 DNA sequence: TGCGCCAGCAGCTGGACTAGCGGACCTACAGATACGCAGTATTTT. Its protein product is CASSWTSGPTDTQYF.

The CDR3 spells CASSQDSTDTQYF. The CDR3 DNA follows: TGTGCCAGCAGCCAAGATAGCACAGATACGCAGTATTTT. V usage is TRBV3-1 and J usage is TRBJ2-3; D is undetermined. CDR1 and CDR2 from the germline V gene are LGHDT and YNNKEL (reference sequence). V was trimmed by 0 bases and J by 0 bases, leaving 1 base between them. The CDR3 is 13 amino acids.

There are many counts of this clonotype. This CDR3 reads CASSPMFGGRGQDIQYF. The DNA of the CDR3 is TGTGCCAGCAGCCCCATGTTCGGCGGGAGAGGTCAGGACATTCAGTACTTC. The V and J genes are TRBV28 and TRBJ2-4; 7 nucleotides match TRBD2. Per germline, CDR1 MDHEN and CDR2 SYDVKM. The CDR3 covers 17 residues. V lost 6 bases to trimming and J lost 8 bases; unmatched junction nucleotides: 19.

In this sample, this clonotype turned up many times. V is TRBV11-3 and J is TRBJ2-1; D may be TRBD2 (5 bases). The germline gives CDR1 SGHNT, CDR2 YENEEA. This CDR3 has 15 residues. Trimming cost V 0 bases and J 5 bases, with 11 bases left between them. The CDR3 here is CASSLDEGLNNEQFF. The CDR3 nucleotides read TGTGCCAGCAGCTTAGATGAGGGATTAAACAATGAGCAGTTCTTC.

The table lists this clonotype with many counts. The rearrangement links TRBV9 to TRBJ1-5, with TRBD1 matching over 9 bases. Germline CDR1 and CDR2: SGDLS and YYNGEE. The CDR3 has 15 amino acids. V was pared by 4 bases and J by 3 bases, with 5 bases of the junction left unmatched. This CDR3 is CASSRGTGLNQPQHF. Here the CDR3 DNA reads TGTGCCAGCAGCCGAGGGACAGGGCTCAATCAGCCCCAGCATTTT.

This clonotype has a count of ten or more. This CDR3 is CASSPRRTVSNQPQHF. The CDR3 DNA reads TGTGCCAGCAGTCCCAGGAGGACGGTTAGCAATCAGCCCCAGCATTTT. The chain carries TRBV6-1 and TRBJ1-5; no clear D. V was shortened by 5 bases and J by 0 bases, with 14 bases between the two germline ends. The CDR3 consists of 16 residues. Looked up from germline, CDR1 is MNHNS and CDR2 is SASEGT.

This clonotype was counted at least ten times. CDR3 sequence: CSVEKTGGEAFF. CDR3 DNA: TGCAGCGTTGAAAAGACCGGGGGTGAAGCTTTCTTT. The J gene is TRBJ1-1, the V gene TRBV29-1; TRBD1 is a possible D gene (5 bases). CDR3 length: 12 amino acids. The ends were cut back, 2 bases at V and 7 bases at J, with 11 bases in the middle. Germline lookup yields CDR1 SQVTM and CDR2 ANQGSEA.

The table lists this clonotype with many counts. The chain combines TRBV5-1 with TRBJ2-5; D gene uncertain. The CDR3 sequence is 14 residues long. Trimming cost V 0 bases and J 5 bases, with 11 bases left between them. The germline V gene has CDR1 SGHRS and CDR2 YFSETQ. This chain's CDR3 is CASSLGQVLETQYF. The CDR3 nucleotides read TGCGCCAGCAGCTTGGGTCAGGTGCTGGAGACCCAGTACTTC.

Points on this clonotype: A much larger clone lies a single base off, so this may be a read error. The J gene is TRBJ2-1, the V gene TRBV7-9; no definite D call. Per the germline V gene, CDR1 is SEHNR and CDR2 is FQNEAQ (reference sequence). This CDR3 comprises 12 residues. This CDR3 reads CASMRSYNERFF. Here the CDR3 DNA reads TGTGCCAGCATGCGGTCCTACAATGAGCGGTTCTTC.

This clonotype was recorded many times. This chain connects TRBV28 to TRBJ1-6, with TRBD1 as a possible D gene (5 bases). The V end was cut by 6 bases, the J end by 10 bases, with 13 bases between. Germline V lookup: CDR1 MDHEN, CDR2 SYDVKM. The CDR3 has 13 amino acids. The CDR3 region is CASRAGLESPLHF. The CDR3 DNA is TGTGCCAGCAGAGCAGGGCTTGAGTCACCCCTCCACTTT. The entire variable domain, with the rest obtained from reference TRBV28 and TRBJ1-6, is as follows: DVKVTQSSRYLVKRTGEKVFLECVQDMDHENMFWYRQDPGLGLRLIYFSYDVKMKEKGDIPEGYSVSREKKERFSLILESASTNQTSMYLCASRAGLESPLHFGNGTRLTVT.

Many counts were recorded for this clonotype. Germline and junction disagree at one end, which may indicate a read error. The chain combines TRBV20-1 with TRBJ2-3; 15 bases are shared with TRBD2. The CDR3 is 18 amino acids. CDR1 and CDR2 from the germline V gene are DFQATT and SNEGSKA (reference sequence). DNA of the CDR3: TGCAGTGCTAGAGATCCTACCGGGACTAGCGGGAGGACAGATACGCAGTACTTT. As protein: CSARDPTGTSGRTDTQYF.

This clonotype was seen repeatedly, ten times or more. The chain uses TRBV6-2 or TRBV6-3 and TRBJ1-1; TRBD1 is a possible D gene (6 bases). Germline V lookup: CDR1 MNHEY, CDR2 SVGEGT. Trimming stripped 2 bases from V and 6 bases from J, with 19 bases between. The CDR3 loop spans 16 amino acids. The CDR3 bases are TGTGCCAGCAGTTACGAAGTGGGGGGGCAGGTCGCTGAAGCTTTCTTT. Amino acids: CASSYEVGGQVAEAFF.

This clonotype was counted ten times or more. The rearrangement joins TRBV24-1 to TRBJ2-5, with D maybe TRBD1 (6 bases). The CDR3 covers 13 residues. The ends were cut back, 4 bases at V and 4 bases at J, with 9 bases in the middle. Germline assignment: CDR1 KGHDR and CDR2 SFDVKD. CDR3 region: CATSEGHRETQYF. In DNA, the CDR3 is TGTGCCACCAGTGAGGGACACAGAGAGACCCAGTACTTC.

In this sample, this clonotype turned up many times. V gene TRBV4-1 combines with J gene TRBJ2-3; D is undetermined. Germline CDR1 reads MGHRA; CDR2 reads YSYEKL. The V gene lost 1 base and the J gene lost 4 bases, with 15 bases spanning the gap. The CDR3 runs 16 residues. CDR3 nucleotide sequence: TGCGCCAGCAGCCAAGTTTGGGATCCCTCGGCAGATACGCAGTATTTT. Protein sequence: CASSQVWDPSADTQYF.

This sequence joins TRBV28 and TRBJ1-2, with no clear D. The V and J ends lost 1 base and 10 bases respectively, with 16 bases between them. Germline V gene sequence: CDR1 MDHEN, CDR2 SYDVKM. This CDR3 has 14 residues. CDR3 in DNA: TGTGCCAGCAGTTTATCAACCCGAGGGTGGGACTACACCTTC. As protein: CASSLSTRGWDYTF.

This clonotype was picked up many times. The DNA of the CDR3 is TGCGCCAGCAGCTTAATAATGAACACCGGGGAGCTGTTTTTT. Translated, it gives CASSLIMNTGELFF. The chain joins TRBV5-1 to TRBJ2-2; D unclear. Germline values: CDR1 SGHRS, CDR2 YFSETQ. CDR3 size: 14 residues. V shed 2 bases and J shed 1 base, with 6 bases lying between them.

This clonotype occurred many times. This chain links TRBV3-1 with TRBJ2-7; D might be TRBD1 or TRBD2, each matching 5 bases. CDR1 and CDR2 (germline): LGHDT, YNNKEL (reference sequence). CDR3 length equals 12 residues. V lost 2 bases and J 12 bases, leaving 14 bases between the germline ends. The DNA for the CDR3 is TGTGCCAGCAGCCAAACGAGGGGCTCCGCGTACTTC. This encodes CASSQTRGSAYF.

This clonotype is large by share. This sequence joins TRBV11-2 and TRBJ2-1; 11 nucleotides agree with TRBD2. The junction had 1 base not matched to a gene; V was cut back by 2 bases and J by 7 bases. CDR1 and CDR2 from the germline V gene are SGHAT and FQNNGV. The CDR3 length is 14 residues. This chain's CDR3 is CASSLTSGSNEQFF. The CDR3 region has the DNA TGTGCCAGCAGCTTAACTAGCGGGAGTAATGAGCAGTTCTTC. Drawing the rest from reference TRBV11-2 and TRBJ2-1, the complete variable domain is EAGVAQSPRYKIIEKRQSVAFWCNPISGHATLYWYQQILGQGPKLLIQFQNNGVVDDSQLPKDRFSAERLKGVDSTLKIQPAKLEDSAVYLCASSLTSGSNEQFFGPGTRLTVL.

This clonotype was seen ten or more times. This sequence joins TRBV15 and TRBJ1-2; D is possibly TRBD1 (5 bases). The CDR3 length is 13 residues. CDR1 and CDR2 from the germline V gene are LNHNV and YYDKDF (reference sequence). Trimming took 3 bases from V and 5 from J, leaving 10 bases between them. CDR3: CATSRGTGYGYTF. DNA of the CDR3: TGTGCCACCAGCAGGGGGACTGGATATGGCTACACCTTC.

This clonotype was counted at least ten times. The chain employs TRBV3-1 and TRBJ2-3, with 11 bases that match TRBD2. Germline-derived CDR1 and CDR2 are LGHDT and YNNKEL (reference sequence). V was pared by 6 bases and J by 3 bases, with 2 bases of the junction left unmatched. The CDR3 runs 14 residues. The CDR3 DNA sequence: TGTGCCAGCAGAGGGACTAGCGGAACAGATACGCAGTATTTT. It is translated as CASRGTSGTDTQYF.

This clonotype was detected ten times or more. V is TRBV12-3 or TRBV12-4 and J is TRBJ1-1; D remains unclear. V gave up 6 bases and J gave up 3 bases, with 17 bases separating them. The CDR3 has 15 amino acids. As DNA, the CDR3 is TGTGCCAGCAGCTTATGGCCGAGTCTTTACACTGAAGCTTTCTTT. Translation: CASSLWPSLYTEAFF.

The chain uses TRBV27 and TRBJ2-2; 10 bases are shared with TRBD1. The CDR3 is made up of 15 amino acids. Germline V gene lookup returns CDR1 MNHEY and CDR2 SMNVEV (reference sequence). V lost 8 bases and J lost 6; bases outside the gene matches: 9. CDR3 residues: CASLPGQGRSGELFF. CDR3 sequence (DNA): TGTGCCAGCCTTCCGGGACAGGGGAGATCCGGGGAGCTGTTTTTT.